Each of the 19 T cell receptor beta chains below was sequenced from the same sample in a study of PD-1 blockade in classical Hodgkin lymphoma. Repertoires were generated with immunoSEQ multiplex PCR, while TCRdb's copy carries only in-frame clones and drops some. The sample holds some 15,000 clones, 80% to 90% seen once. All trial patients relapsed after autologous stem cell transplantation. The material sequenced was peripheral blood mononuclear cells (PBMCs), taken before the second cycle of nivolumab. These receptors came from a human donor with classical Hodgkin lymphoma.

This chain links TRBV11-2 with TRBJ2-3; no clear D. The CDR3 loop spans 17 amino acids. Germline V CDR1 and CDR2: SGHAT, FQNNGV. V lost 5 bases and J 4 bases, leaving 22 bases between the germline ends. CDR3 region: CASSPAVGPKRADTQYF. DNA of the CDR3: TGTGCCAGCAGCCCCGCGGTAGGTCCCAAAAGGGCAGATACGCAGTATTTT.

V usage is TRBV9 and J usage is TRBJ1-2; D uncertain. Germline V CDR1 and CDR2: SGDLS, YYNGEE. The CDR3 is 14 residues long. The V and J ends lost 0 bases and 4 bases respectively, with 10 bases between them. CDR3 sequence: CASSVGNLPYGYTF. The CDR3 bases are TGTGCCAGCAGCGTAGGGAACCTACCCTATGGCTACACCTTC.

The chain recombines TRBV5-1 with TRBJ1-6; D gene ambiguous. Per germline, CDR1 SGHRS and CDR2 YFSETQ. The V end was cut by 0 bases, the J end by 6 bases, with 10 bases between. The CDR3 has 15 amino acids. CDR3 sequence reads: CASSLGTTVNSPLHF. As DNA, the CDR3 is TGCGCCAGCAGCTTGGGCACAACAGTTAATTCACCCCTCCACTTT.

V is TRBV10-1 and J is TRBJ1-1; 7 nucleotides line up with TRBD1. The V gene's germline CDR1 is WNHNN and CDR2 SYGVQD (reference sequence). V was pared by 6 bases and J by 0 bases, with 4 bases of the junction left unmatched. CDR3 length: 14 residues. The CDR3 coding sequence is TGCGCCAGCAGCCCCGGGACAGTGAACACTGAAGCTTTCTTT. Its translation is CASSPGTVNTEAFF.

The chain combines TRBV19 with TRBJ2-3, with a weak D call TRBD2 (6 bases). The CDR3 has 14 residues. Trimming cost V 7 bases and J 2 bases, with 13 bases left between them. Germline lookup yields CDR1 LNHDA and CDR2 SQIVND (reference sequence). The CDR3 sequence is CASKREAATDTQYF. The CDR3 bases are TGTGCCAGTAAAAGGGAGGCAGCCACAGATACGCAGTATTTT.

This chain uses TRBV7-2 with TRBJ2-5; TRBD2 matches 7 bases. CDR3 length: 14 residues. After removal of 7 bases from V and 5 bases from J, the junction contained 10 bases not matched to a gene. The germline V gene has CDR1 SGHTA and CDR2 FQGNSA. CDR3 region: CASTPGRGMETQYF. For the CDR3, the DNA is TGTGCCAGCACCCCGGGGAGGGGAATGGAGACCCAGTACTTC.

This chain joins TRBV10-3 and TRBJ1-6; D is perhaps TRBD1 (6 bases). The CDR3 extends over 15 amino acids. Germline lookup yields CDR1 ENHRY and CDR2 SYGVKD. Trimming removed 4 bases from V and 3 bases from J, with 10 bases in between. CDR3 region: CAISGQDFYNSPLHF. CDR3 DNA: TGTGCCATCAGTGGACAGGACTTCTATAATTCACCCCTCCACTTT.

V usage is TRBV4-3 and J usage is TRBJ2-2; no clear D. The CDR3 has 13 amino acids. Deletions cut 2 bases from V and 5 bases from J, with 6 bases between. The germline V gene has CDR1 LGHNA and CDR2 YSLEER. CDR3 coding DNA: TGCGCCAGCAGCCAACTACTGACCGGGGAGCTGTTTTTT. Its translation is CASSQLLTGELFF.

V gene TRBV4-2 combines with J gene TRBJ2-5; no clear D gene. The J call may be in error: the DNA end matches TRBJ2-7 better. The germline V gene has CDR1 LGHNA and CDR2 YNFKEQ. The CDR3 has 14 residues. The CDR3 spells CASSQDGSSYEQYF. CDR3 bases: TGTGCCAGCAGCCAAGACGGTAGCTCCTACGAGCAGTACTTC.

This clone has only a few counts. The rearrangement links TRBV2 to TRBJ1-1; D not resolved. V shed 2 bases and J shed 1 base, with 8 bases lying between them. Germline V gene lookup returns CDR1 SNHLY and CDR2 FYNNEI. This CDR3 has 14 amino acids. The CDR3 is CASSERFGNTEAFF. Here the CDR3 DNA reads TGTGCCAGCAGTGAAAGGTTCGGGAACACTGAAGCTTTCTTT.

The V and J genes are TRBV6-6 and TRBJ1-5, with D maybe TRBD1 (6 bases). The V gene's germline CDR1 is MNHNY and CDR2 SVGAGI (reference sequence). The V and J ends lost 8 bases and 2 bases respectively, with 10 bases between them. The CDR3 consists of 13 residues. The CDR3 region has the DNA TGTGCCAGCTGGACAGAGGGCAATCAGCCCCAGCATTTT. This encodes CASWTEGNQPQHF.

This clone turned up a few times. This chain joins TRBV25-1 and TRBJ1-1; the match to TRBD1 covers 9 bases. The junction had 5 bases not matched to a gene; V was cut back by 4 bases and J by 5 bases. The CDR3 length is 14 residues. Germline assignment: CDR1 MGHDK and CDR2 SYGVNS. The CDR3 here is CASSVTGGRTEAFF. In nucleotides, the CDR3 is TGTGCCAGCAGTGTGACAGGGGGGCGGACTGAAGCTTTCTTT. The full variable domain, with the rest looked up from reference TRBV25-1 and TRBJ1-1, is EADIYQTPRYLVIGTGKKITLECSQTMGHDKMYWYQQDPGMELHLIHYSYGVNSTEKGDLSSESTVSRIRTEHFPLTLESARPSHTSQYLCASSVTGGRTEAFFGQGTRLTVV.

V is TRBV10-2 and J is TRBJ2-3, with TRBD2 identical over 9 bases. The CDR3 consists of 13 residues. CDR1 and CDR2 (germline): WSHSY, SAAADI. V was pared by 8 bases and J by 4 bases, with 4 bases of the junction left unmatched. The CDR3 DNA is TGCGCCAGCGGGGGACTAGCCTCAGATACGCAGTATTTT. As protein: CASGGLASDTQYF.

V and J are TRBV5-6 and TRBJ1-6, with 8 nucleotides matching TRBD1. CDR3 size: 15 residues. The V gene end was trimmed by 4 bases and the J gene end by 5 bases; junction bases not matched to a gene: 5. Germline assignment: CDR1 SGHDT and CDR2 YYEEEE. As DNA, the CDR3 is TGTGCCAGCAGCGCTCCGACAGGGGATAATTCACCCCTCCACTTT. This codes for CASSAPTGDNSPLHF.

The chain recombines TRBV19 with TRBJ2-1; D not certain. Germline CDR1 is LNHDA and CDR2 is SQIVND (reference sequence). V was shortened by 7 bases and J by 6 bases, with 16 bases between the two germline ends. CDR3 length: 14 residues. The CDR3 nucleotides read TGTGCCAGTACCCCGACCGTAGTAGCCAATGAGCAGTTCTTC. The encoded protein is CASTPTVVANEQFF.

In this sample, this clone turned up a few times. The V and J genes are TRBV28 and TRBJ1-6; D gene uncertain. The V end lost 5 bases, the J end lost 11 bases, and 7 bases lay between the germline ends. This CDR3 has 11 amino acids. Germline V gene sequence: CDR1 MDHEN, CDR2 SYDVKM. The CDR3 sequence is CASSGRPPLHF. In DNA form, the CDR3 reads TGTGCCAGCAGTGGAAGACCACCCCTCCACTTT.

The V gene is TRBV2, the J gene TRBJ1-1, with D perhaps TRBD1 (5 bases). This CDR3 comprises 13 residues. V lost 8 bases and J 1 base, leaving 11 bases between the germline ends. CDR1 and CDR2 from the germline V gene are SNHLY and FYNNEI. The CDR3 DNA sequence: TGTGCCAGCTCCGGTCAGGGGAACACTGAAGCTTTCTTT. Translating gives CASSGQGNTEAFF.

V is TRBV5-5 and J is TRBJ1-4; 8 bases map to TRBD1. V lost 5 bases to trimming and J lost 7 bases; unmatched junction nucleotides: 10. Germline V lookup: CDR1 SGHKS, CDR2 YYEKEE (reference sequence). The CDR3 has 15 amino acids. In DNA, the CDR3 is TGTGCCAGCAGTTACAGGGGGTGGATTGGTGAAAAACTGTTTTTT. This gives the protein CASSYRGWIGEKLFF.

The V call is TRBV5-6, the J call TRBJ2-5, with 11 bases matching TRBD1. This CDR3 has 14 amino acids. V gave up 3 bases and J gave up 3 bases; unmatched junction bases: 1. CDR1 and CDR2 (germline): SGHDT, YYEEEE. The CDR3: CASSSGQGEETQYF. The CDR3 DNA is TGTGCCAGCAGCTCGGGACAGGGGGAAGAGACCCAGTACTTC.